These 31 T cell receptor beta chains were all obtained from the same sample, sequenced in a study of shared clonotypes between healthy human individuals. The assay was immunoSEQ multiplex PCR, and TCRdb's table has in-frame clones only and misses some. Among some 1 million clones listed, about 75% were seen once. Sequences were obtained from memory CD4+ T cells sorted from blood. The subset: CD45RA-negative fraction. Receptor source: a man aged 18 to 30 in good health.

DNA of the CDR3: TGTGCCTGGAGTTCGACAGGGAAGGATGGCTACACCTTC. Protein sequence: CAWSSTGKDGYTF. The chain has TRBV30 and TRBJ1-2, with 7 bases lining up with TRBD1. CDR1 and CDR2 from the germline V gene are GTSNPN and SVGIG (reference sequence). This CDR3 has 13 residues. V shed 2 bases and J 6 bases; nucleotides not matched to a gene: 6.

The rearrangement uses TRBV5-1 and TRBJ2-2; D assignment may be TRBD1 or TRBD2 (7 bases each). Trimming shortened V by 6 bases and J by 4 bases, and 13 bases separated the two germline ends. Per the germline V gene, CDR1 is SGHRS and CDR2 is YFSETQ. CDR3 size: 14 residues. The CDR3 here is CASTQGGSTGELFF. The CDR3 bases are TGCGCCAGCACCCAGGGGGGGTCCACCGGGGAGCTGTTTTTT.

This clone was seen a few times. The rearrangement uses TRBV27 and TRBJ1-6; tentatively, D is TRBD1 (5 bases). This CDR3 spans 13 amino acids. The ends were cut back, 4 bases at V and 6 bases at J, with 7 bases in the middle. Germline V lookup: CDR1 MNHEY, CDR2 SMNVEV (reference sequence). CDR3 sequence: CASSSTANSPLHF. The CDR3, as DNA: TGTGCCAGCAGTTCGACAGCTAATTCACCCCTCCACTTT.

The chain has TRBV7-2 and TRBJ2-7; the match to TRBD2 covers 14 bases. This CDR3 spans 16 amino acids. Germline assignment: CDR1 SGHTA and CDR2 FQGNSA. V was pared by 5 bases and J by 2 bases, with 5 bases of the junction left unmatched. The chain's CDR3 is CASSLTTSGRAYEQYF. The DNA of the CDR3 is TGTGCCAGCAGCCTCACGACTAGCGGGAGGGCCTACGAGCAGTACTTC.

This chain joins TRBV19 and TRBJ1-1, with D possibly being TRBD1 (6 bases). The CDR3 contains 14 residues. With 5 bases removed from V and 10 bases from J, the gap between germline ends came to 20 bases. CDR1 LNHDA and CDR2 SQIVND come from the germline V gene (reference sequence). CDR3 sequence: CASSRNRQDLRAFF. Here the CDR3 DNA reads TGTGCCAGTAGTCGCAATCGACAGGACTTGCGAGCTTTCTTT.

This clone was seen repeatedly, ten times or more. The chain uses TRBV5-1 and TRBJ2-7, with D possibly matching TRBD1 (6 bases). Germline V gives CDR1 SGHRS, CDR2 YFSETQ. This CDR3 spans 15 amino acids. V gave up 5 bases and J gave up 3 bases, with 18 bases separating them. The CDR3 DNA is TGCGCCAGCAGTCTTTTAAAAGGGGGAAGCTACGAGCAGTACTTC. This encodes CASSLLKGGSYEQYF. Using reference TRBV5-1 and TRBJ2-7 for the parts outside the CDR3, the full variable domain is KAGVTQTPRYLIKTRGQQVTLSCSPISGHRSVSWYQQTPGQGLQFLFEYFSETQRNKGNFPGRFSGRQFSNSRSEMNVSTLELGDSALYLCASSLLKGGSYEQYFGPGTRLTVT.

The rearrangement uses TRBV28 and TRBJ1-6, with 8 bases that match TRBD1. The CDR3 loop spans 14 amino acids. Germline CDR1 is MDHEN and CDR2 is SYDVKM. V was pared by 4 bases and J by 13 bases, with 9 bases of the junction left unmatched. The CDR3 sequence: CASSSTGAAFPLHF. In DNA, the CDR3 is TGTGCCAGCAGTTCGACAGGGGCCGCCTTCCCCCTCCACTTT. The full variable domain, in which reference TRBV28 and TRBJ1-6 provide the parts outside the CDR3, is DVKVTQSSRYLVKRTGEKVFLECVQDMDHENMFWYRQDPGLGLRLIYFSYDVKMKEKGDIPEGYSVSREKKERFSLILESASTNQTSMYLCASSSTGAAFPLHFGNGTRLTVT.

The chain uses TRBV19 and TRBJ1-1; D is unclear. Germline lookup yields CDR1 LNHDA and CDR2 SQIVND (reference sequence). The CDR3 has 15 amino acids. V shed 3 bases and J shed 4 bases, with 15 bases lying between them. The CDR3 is CASSMGGSGSTEAFF. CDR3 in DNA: TGTGCCAGTAGTATGGGAGGGTCGGGCAGCACTGAAGCTTTCTTT. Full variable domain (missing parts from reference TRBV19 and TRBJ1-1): DGGITQSPKYLFRKEGQNVTLSCEQNLNHDAMYWYRQDPGQGLRLIYYSQIVNDFQKGDIAEGYSVSREKKESFPLTVTSAQKNPTAFYLCASSMGGSGSTEAFFGQGTRLTVV.

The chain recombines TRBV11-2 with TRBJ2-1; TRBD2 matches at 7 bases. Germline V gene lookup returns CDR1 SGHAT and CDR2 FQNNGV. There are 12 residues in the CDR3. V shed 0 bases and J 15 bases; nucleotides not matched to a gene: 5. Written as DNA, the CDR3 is TGTGCCAGCAGCTTAGACGGGACTATTCCGTTCTTC. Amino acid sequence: CASSLDGTIPFF.

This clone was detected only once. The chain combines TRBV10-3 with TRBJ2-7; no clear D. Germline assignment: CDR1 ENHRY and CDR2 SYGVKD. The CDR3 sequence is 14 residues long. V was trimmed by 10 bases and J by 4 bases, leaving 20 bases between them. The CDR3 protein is CATRNSGFPYEQYF. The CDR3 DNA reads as TGTGCCACCAGGAACTCTGGGTTCCCTTACGAGCAGTACTTC.

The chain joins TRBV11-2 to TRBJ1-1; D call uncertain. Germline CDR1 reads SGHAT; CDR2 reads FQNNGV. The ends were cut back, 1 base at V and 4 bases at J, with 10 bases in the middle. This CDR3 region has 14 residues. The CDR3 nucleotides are TGTGCCAGCAGCTTAGTTGGCGGGAGCACTGAAGCTTTCTTT. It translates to CASSLVGGSTEAFF. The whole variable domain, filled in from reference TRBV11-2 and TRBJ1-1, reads EAGVAQSPRYKIIEKRQSVAFWCNPISGHATLYWYQQILGQGPKLLIQFQNNGVVDDSQLPKDRFSAERLKGVDSTLKIQPAKLEDSAVYLCASSLVGGSTEAFFGQGTRLTVV.

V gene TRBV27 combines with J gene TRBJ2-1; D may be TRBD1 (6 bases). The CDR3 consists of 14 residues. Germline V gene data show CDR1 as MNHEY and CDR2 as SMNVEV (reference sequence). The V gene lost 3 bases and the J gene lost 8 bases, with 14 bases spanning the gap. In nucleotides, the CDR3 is TGTGCCAGCAGTTTTGGTTACGAGGGGGATGAGCAGTTCTTC. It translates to CASSFGYEGDEQFF.

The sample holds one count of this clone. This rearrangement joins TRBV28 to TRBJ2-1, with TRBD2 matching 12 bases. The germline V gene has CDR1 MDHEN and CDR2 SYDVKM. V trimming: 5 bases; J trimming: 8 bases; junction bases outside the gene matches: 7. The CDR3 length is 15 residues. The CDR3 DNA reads TGTGCCAGCAGTCCGACTAGCGGGGGTATCGATGAGCAGTTCTTC. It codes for CASSPTSGGIDEQFF.

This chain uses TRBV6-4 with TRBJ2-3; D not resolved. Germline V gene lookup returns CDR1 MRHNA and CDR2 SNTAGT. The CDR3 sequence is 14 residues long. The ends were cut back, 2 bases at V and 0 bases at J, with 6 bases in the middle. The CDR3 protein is CASSDDKSTDTQYF. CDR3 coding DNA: TGTGCCAGCAGTGACGATAAAAGCACAGATACGCAGTATTTT.

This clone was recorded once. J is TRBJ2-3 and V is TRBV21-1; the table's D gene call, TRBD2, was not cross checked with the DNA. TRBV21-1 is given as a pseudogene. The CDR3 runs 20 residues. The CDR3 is CASSNFSGTSGRGGTDTQYF. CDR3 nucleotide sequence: TGTGCCAGCAGCAACTTCTCCGGGACTAGCGGGAGGGGAGGCACAGATACGCAGTATTTT.

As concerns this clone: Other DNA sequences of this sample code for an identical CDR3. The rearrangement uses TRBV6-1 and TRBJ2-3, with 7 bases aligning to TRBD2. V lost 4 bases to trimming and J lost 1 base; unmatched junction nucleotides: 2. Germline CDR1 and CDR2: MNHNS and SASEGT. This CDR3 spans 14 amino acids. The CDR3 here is CASSASGGTDTQYF. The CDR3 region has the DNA TGTGCCAGCAGTGCTAGCGGTGGCACAGATACGCAGTATTTT.

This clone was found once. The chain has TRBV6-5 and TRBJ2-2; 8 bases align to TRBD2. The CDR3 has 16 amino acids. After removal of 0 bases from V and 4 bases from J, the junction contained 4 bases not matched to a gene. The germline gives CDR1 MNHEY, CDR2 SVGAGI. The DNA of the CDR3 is TGTGCCAGCAGTTACTCAGCGGGAGTCGGCACCGGGGAGCTGTTTTTT. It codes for CASSYSAGVGTGELFF.

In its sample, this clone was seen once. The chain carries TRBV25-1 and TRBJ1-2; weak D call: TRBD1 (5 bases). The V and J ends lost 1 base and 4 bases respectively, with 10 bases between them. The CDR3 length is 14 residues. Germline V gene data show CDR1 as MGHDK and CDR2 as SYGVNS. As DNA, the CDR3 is TGTGCCAGCAGTGAATTCGGGGCCCTCTATGGCTACACCTTC. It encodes CASSEFGALYGYTF.

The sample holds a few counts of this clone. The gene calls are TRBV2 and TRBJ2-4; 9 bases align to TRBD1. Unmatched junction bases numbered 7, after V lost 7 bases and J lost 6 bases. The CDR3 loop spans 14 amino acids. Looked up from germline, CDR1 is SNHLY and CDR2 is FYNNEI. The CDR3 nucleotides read TGTGCCAGCACCCCGGGACAGGGCCTAAACATTCAGTACTTC. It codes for CASTPGQGLNIQYF.

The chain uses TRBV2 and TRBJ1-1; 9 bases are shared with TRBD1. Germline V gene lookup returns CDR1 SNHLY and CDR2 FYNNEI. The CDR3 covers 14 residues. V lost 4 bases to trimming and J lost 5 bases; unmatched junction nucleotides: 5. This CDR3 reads CASSGGQGQTEAFF. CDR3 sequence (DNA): TGTGCCAGCAGTGGGGGACAGGGTCAAACTGAAGCTTTCTTT.

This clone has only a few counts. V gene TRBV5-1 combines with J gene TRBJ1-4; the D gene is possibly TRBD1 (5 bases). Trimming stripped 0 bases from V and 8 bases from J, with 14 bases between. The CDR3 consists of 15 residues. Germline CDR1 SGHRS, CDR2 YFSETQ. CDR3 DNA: TGCGCCAGCAGCTTGGTGGGGGGTGATTTGGAAAAACTGTTTTTT. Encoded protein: CASSLVGGDLEKLFF.

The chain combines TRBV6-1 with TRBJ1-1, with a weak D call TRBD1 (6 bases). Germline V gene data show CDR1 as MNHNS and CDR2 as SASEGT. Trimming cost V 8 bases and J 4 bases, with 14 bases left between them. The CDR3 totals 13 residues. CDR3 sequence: CASLSGAGTEAFF. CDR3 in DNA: TGTGCCAGCCTCTCGGGGGCAGGCACTGAAGCTTTCTTT.

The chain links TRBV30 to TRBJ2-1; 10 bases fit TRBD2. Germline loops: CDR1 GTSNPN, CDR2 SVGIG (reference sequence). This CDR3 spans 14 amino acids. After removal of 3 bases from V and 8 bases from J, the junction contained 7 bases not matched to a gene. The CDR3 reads CAWSRSGGAHEQFF. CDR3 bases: TGTGCCTGGAGCCGCAGCGGGGGGGCACATGAGCAGTTCTTC.

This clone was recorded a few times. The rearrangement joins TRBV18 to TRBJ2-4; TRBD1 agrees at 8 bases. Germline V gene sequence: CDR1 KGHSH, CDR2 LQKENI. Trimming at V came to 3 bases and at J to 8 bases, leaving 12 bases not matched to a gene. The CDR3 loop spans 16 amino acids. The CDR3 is CASSPLQGAGTDIQYF. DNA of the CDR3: TGTGCCAGCTCACCCCTTCAGGGGGCAGGGACTGACATTCAGTACTTC.

The CDR3 DNA reads TGTGCCAGCAGCTTAGGACGGCGGGGACAGCGTTATGAAAAACTGTTTTTT. It codes for CASSLGRRGQRYEKLFF. The chain recombines TRBV7-2 with TRBJ1-4; 7 nucleotides line up with TRBD1. CDR3 length equals 17 residues. Germline loops: CDR1 SGHTA, CDR2 FQGNSA. V was pared by 1 base and J by 6 bases, with 11 bases of the junction left unmatched.

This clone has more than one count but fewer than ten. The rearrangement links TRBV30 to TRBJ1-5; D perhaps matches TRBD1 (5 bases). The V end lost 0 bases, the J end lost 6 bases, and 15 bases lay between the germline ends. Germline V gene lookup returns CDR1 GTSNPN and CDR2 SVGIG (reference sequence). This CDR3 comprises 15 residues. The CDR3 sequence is CAWSVGPGRTQPQHF. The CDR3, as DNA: TGTGCCTGGAGTGTTGGTCCAGGGAGGACTCAGCCCCAGCATTTT.

The CDR3 is CASSIPGQGTDEQFF. The CDR3 nucleotides read TGTGCCAGTAGTATTCCGGGACAGGGGACCGATGAGCAGTTCTTC. The V gene is TRBV19, the J gene TRBJ2-1; 10 bases fit TRBD1. This CDR3 is 15 amino acids long. CDR1 and CDR2 from the germline V gene are LNHDA and SQIVND (reference sequence). V shed 3 bases, J shed 8 bases, and the junction held 7 bases outside the gene matches.

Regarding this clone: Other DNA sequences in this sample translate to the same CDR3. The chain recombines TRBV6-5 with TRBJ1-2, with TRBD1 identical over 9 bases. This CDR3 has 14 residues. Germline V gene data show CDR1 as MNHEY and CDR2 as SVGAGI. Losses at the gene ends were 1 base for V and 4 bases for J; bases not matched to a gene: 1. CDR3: CASSYLGQGYGYTF. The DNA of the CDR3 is TGTGCCAGCAGTTACTTGGGACAGGGCTATGGCTACACCTTC.

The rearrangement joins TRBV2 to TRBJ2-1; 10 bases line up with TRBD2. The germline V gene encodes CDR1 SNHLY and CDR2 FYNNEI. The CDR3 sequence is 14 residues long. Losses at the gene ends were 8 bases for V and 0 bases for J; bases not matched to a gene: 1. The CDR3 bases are TGTGCCAGCGCTAGCGGGAGCTCCTACAATGAGCAGTTCTTC. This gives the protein CASASGSSYNEQFF.

The CDR3 sequence is CAIREHKQLAGATDTQYF. The DNA for the CDR3 is TGTGCCATCAGGGAACACAAACAGCTAGCGGGAGCTACAGATACGCAGTATTTT. The J gene is TRBJ2-3, the V gene TRBV10-3, with 10 bases aligning to TRBD2. The CDR3 runs 18 residues. V shed 6 bases and J 3 bases; nucleotides not matched to a gene: 15. Per germline, CDR1 ENHRY and CDR2 SYGVKD.

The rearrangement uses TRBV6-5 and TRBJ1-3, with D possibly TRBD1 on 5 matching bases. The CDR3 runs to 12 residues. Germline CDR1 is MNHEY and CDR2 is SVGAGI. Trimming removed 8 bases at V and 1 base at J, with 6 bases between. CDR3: CASGTSGNTIYF. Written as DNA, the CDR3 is TGTGCCAGCGGGACTTCTGGAAACACCATATATTTT.